These 20 T cell receptor beta chains came from one sample sequenced in a study of CD8 T cells in Susac syndrome. Random hexamers were used to reverse transcribe an amount of about 0.45 to 1 ug RNA. One entry per CDR3 protein, called by TCRdb with MiXCR from the immunoSEQ multiplex PCR reads. The sample includes approximately 120,000 distinct CDR3 sequences, 93% seen only once; the top ten take approximately 0.31%. Sequences were obtained from CD8+ T cells from PBMCs. These receptors were collected from a human donor with multiple sclerosis.

The V and J genes are TRBV20-1 and TRBJ2-4; the match to TRBD1 covers 11 bases. The V gene end was trimmed by 1 base and the J gene end by 3 bases; junction bases not matched to a gene: 5. Germline values: CDR1 DFQATT, CDR2 SNEGSKA (reference sequence). This CDR3 region has 16 residues. DNA of the CDR3: TGCAGTGCTAGAGGTTCCGGGACAGGGGGCAAAAACATTCAGTACTTC. This encodes CSARGSGTGGKNIQYF.

The genes are TRBV24-1 and TRBJ2-1; maybe TRBD2 (5 bases). The CDR3 runs to 14 residues. Germline lookup yields CDR1 KGHDR and CDR2 SFDVKD. V lost 4 bases, J lost 9 bases, and 15 bases lay in between. DNA of the CDR3: TGTGCCACCAGTGACTCAACTAGAGTCGGTGAGCAGTTCTTC. Its translation: CATSDSTRVGEQFF.

The CDR3 DNA reads TGCAGCGTTCTCTCCGGGGAGCTGTTTTTT. It encodes CSVLSGELFF. The chain has TRBV29-1 and TRBJ2-2; no clear D. Looked up from germline, CDR1 is SQVTM and CDR2 is ANQGSEA. Trimming pared 5 bases from V and 6 bases from J, leaving 4 bases between. There are 10 residues in the CDR3.

This clonotype was recorded once. CDR3 loop: CASSLSDTEFNYGYTF. CDR3 in DNA: TGTGCCAGCAGCCTCAGTGACACAGAATTCAACTATGGCTACACCTTC. The rearrangement joins TRBV7-9 to TRBJ1-2; no definite D call. Trimming stripped 5 bases from V and 2 bases from J, with 18 bases between. The CDR3 is 16 residues long. CDR1 is SEHNR, CDR2 FQNEAQ, per germline (reference sequence).

The genes are TRBV20-1 and TRBJ2-1; 9 bases fit TRBD2. The germline CDR1 and CDR2 sequences are DFQATT and SNEGSKA (reference sequence). This CDR3 comprises 17 residues. Losses at the gene ends were 0 bases for V and 1 base for J; bases not matched to a gene: 7. CDR3 residues: CSARDLAGGRSYNEQFF. In DNA, the CDR3 is TGCAGTGCTAGAGATCTCGCGGGAGGGCGTTCCTACAATGAGCAGTTCTTC.

CDR3 loop: CASSPREDTQYF. CDR3 coding DNA: TGTGCCAGCAGCCCCAGGGAGGATACGCAGTATTTT. The chain couples TRBV7-9 to TRBJ2-3; D may correspond to TRBD1 or TRBD2 (5 bases each). Deletions cut 5 bases from V and 6 bases from J, with 9 bases between. The germline gives CDR1 SEHNR, CDR2 FQNEAQ (reference sequence). The CDR3 spans 12 residues.

The chain couples TRBV6-1 to TRBJ2-7; D possibly corresponds to TRBD2 (6 bases). The V gene's germline CDR1 is MNHNS and CDR2 SASEGT. The CDR3 runs 16 residues. V was clipped by 2 bases and J by 6 bases, with 20 bases between them. The CDR3 DNA sequence: TGTGCCAGCAGTGAATTTTATGGGGACTTCACCCGCGAGCAGTACGTC. Protein product: CASSEFYGDFTREQYV.

The chain uses TRBV5-6 and TRBJ2-7; 15 nucleotides align to TRBD2. Trimming cost V 3 bases and J 3 bases; bases outside gene matches: 19. Germline V gene lookup returns CDR1 SGHDT and CDR2 YYEEEE. This CDR3 comprises 21 residues. CDR3 residues: CASSSWGGLAGGPSGFYEQYV. DNA for the CDR3: TGTGCCAGCAGCTCGTGGGGAGGACTAGCGGGAGGGCCCTCGGGGTTCTACGAGCAGTACGTC.

V is TRBV9 and J is TRBJ1-2; D ambiguous. This CDR3 comprises 14 residues. Trimming left V 3 bases short and J 4 bases short, with 13 bases between. CDR1 SGDLS and CDR2 YYNGEE come from the germline V gene. The CDR3 region is CASSGREVSYGYTF. The CDR3 DNA sequence: TGTGCCAGCAGCGGGCGGGAGGTTAGCTATGGCTACACCTTC.

This CDR3 reads CASRDAEGRTEAFF. In DNA, the CDR3 is TGTGCCAGCAGGGATGCCGAGGGGAGGACTGAAGCTTTCTTT. The chain carries TRBV3-1 and TRBJ1-1; tentatively, D is TRBD1 (5 bases). Per germline, CDR1 LGHDT and CDR2 YNNKEL (reference sequence). The CDR3 has 14 residues. The germline V and J ends were trimmed by 6 bases and 5 bases, with 16 bases remaining between them.

The chain combines TRBV19 with TRBJ2-2; TRBD2 matches at 10 bases. The CDR3 length is 16 residues. Germline V lookup: CDR1 LNHDA, CDR2 SQIVND (reference sequence). J was trimmed by 6 bases and V by 3 bases; bases with no gene match: 7. The CDR3 here is CASSMEQRGGPGELFF. CDR3 nucleotide sequence: TGTGCCAGTAGTATGGAGCAGCGGGGGGGTCCCGGGGAGCTGTTTTTT.

The chain has TRBV6-5 and TRBJ1-5; D is ambiguous. The CDR3 length is 12 residues. V shed 6 bases and J shed 7 bases, with 10 bases lying between them. CDR1 MNHEY and CDR2 SVGAGI come from the germline V gene. CDR3 DNA: TGTGCCAGCAGGTCCGGAGGGCAGCCCCAGCATTTT. As protein: CASRSGGQPQHF.

This clonotype was detected once. The J gene is TRBJ1-1, the V gene TRBV10-3; maybe TRBD1 (5 bases). This CDR3 is 12 amino acids long. Germline values: CDR1 ENHRY, CDR2 SYGVKD. Trimming pared 2 bases from V and 8 bases from J, leaving 9 bases between. The chain's CDR3 is CAISEAGTEAFF. The CDR3 DNA follows: TGTGCCATCAGTGAGGCCGGGACCGAAGCTTTCTTT.

This clonotype is a singleton in its sample. The J gene is TRBJ1-2, the V gene TRBV20-1, with 11 bases fitting TRBD1. CDR3 length: 17 residues. Trimming removed 2 bases from V and 3 bases from J; junction bases left unmatched: 11. Germline CDR1 is DFQATT and CDR2 is SNEGSKA (reference sequence). The CDR3 loop is CSARTGTGGPRDYGYTF. DNA of the CDR3: TGCAGTGCTAGAACCGGGACAGGGGGTCCAAGGGACTATGGCTACACCTTC.

The chain carries TRBV4-1 and TRBJ1-6; possible D gene TRBD1, 5 bases. V gave up 8 bases and J gave up 0 bases, with 14 bases separating them. Germline V CDR1 and CDR2: MGHRA, YSYEKL. This CDR3 spans 16 amino acids. The CDR3: CASSQGRSSYNSPLHF. CDR3 nucleotides: TGCGCCAGCTCGCAGGGACGGAGCTCCTATAATTCACCCCTCCACTTT.

This chain joins TRBV6-1 and TRBJ1-1, with a possible D match to TRBD1 (5 bases). V lost 4 bases to trimming and J lost 1 base, with 10 bases between them. Germline V gene data show CDR1 as MNHNS and CDR2 as SASEGT. The CDR3 length is 14 residues. CDR3 residues: CASSGWGQNTEAFF. For the CDR3, the DNA is TGTGCCAGCAGTGGTTGGGGCCAGAACACTGAAGCTTTCTTT.

This chain links TRBV30 with TRBJ2-7; D remains ambiguous. Germline V gives CDR1 GTSNPN, CDR2 SVGIG (reference sequence). V shed 4 bases and J shed 0 bases, with 13 bases lying between them. The CDR3 totals 14 residues. The CDR3 sequence is CAWIPGQSSYEQYV. The DNA of the CDR3 is TGTGCCTGGATCCCGGGTCAGAGCTCCTACGAGCAGTACGTC.

The CDR3 sequence: CASSQASGTSVINEQFF. The DNA for the CDR3 is TGCGCCAGCAGCCAAGCTTCGGGGACTAGCGTCATCAATGAGCAGTTCTTC. The V call is TRBV4-1, the J call TRBJ2-1, with TRBD2 identical over 10 bases. Germline V CDR1 and CDR2: MGHRA, YSYEKL. There are 17 residues in the CDR3. V shed 1 base and J 6 bases; nucleotides not matched to a gene: 9.

V usage is TRBV9 and J usage is TRBJ2-2; D not resolved. The CDR3 is 13 amino acids. Trimming removed 4 bases from V and 1 base from J, with 5 bases in between. The germline V gene encodes CDR1 SGDLS and CDR2 YYNGEE. The CDR3 DNA reads TGTGCCAGCAGCCCAGGGAACACCGGGGAGCTGTTTTTT. Translation gives CASSPGNTGELFF.

V gene TRBV3-1 combines with J gene TRBJ2-5, with TRBD1 matching over 7 bases. The CDR3 is made up of 15 amino acids. The ends lost 0 bases at V and 1 base at J; junction bases unmatched: 2. From germline, CDR1 is LGHDT and CDR2 YNNKEL (reference sequence). The DNA for the CDR3 is TGTGCCAGCAGCCAAGATGGGACAGCCCAAGAGACCCAGTACTTC. Translation gives CASSQDGTAQETQYF.